Following are 22 T cell receptor beta chains from one sample sequenced in a study of memory CD4+ T cells and cytomegalovirus serostatus. Data came from immunoSEQ multiplex PCR; TCRdb stores just in-frame clones and leaves some out. The sample consists of more than 55,000 clones, 82% of them appearing once. Single viable CD3+CD4+CD8-CD45RO+ cells were sorted as the memory CD4+ T cells. Specimen: memory CD4+ T cells from blood. Receptors originate from an adult in good health and CMV-seronegative.

The chain is built from TRBV6-5 and TRBJ2-7; D gene ambiguous. V was pared by 6 bases and J by 0 bases, with 15 bases between. CDR1 and CDR2 from the germline V gene are MNHEY and SVGAGI. The CDR3 loop spans 15 amino acids. CDR3 coding DNA: TGTGCCAGCAGCCCATCCCCGTTTAGCTCCTACGAGCAGTACTTC. Its translation: CASSPSPFSSYEQYF.

J is TRBJ1-1 and V is TRBV5-3, with D tentatively TRBD1 (5 bases). TRBV5-3 is annotated as an ORF whose role is uncertain. Trimming took 0 bases from V and 4 from J, leaving 10 bases between them. The CDR3 extends over 14 amino acids. CDR3 protein: CARSLVGGITEAFF. In nucleotides, the CDR3 is TGTGCCAGAAGCTTGGTCGGGGGGATCACTGAAGCTTTCTTT.

About this clone: The sample has other DNA sequences that encode this CDR3 too. The chain uses TRBV19 and TRBJ2-7, with D perhaps TRBD1 (6 bases). Germline-derived CDR1 and CDR2 are LNHDA and SQIVND (reference sequence). Trimming stripped 0 bases from V and 4 bases from J, with 10 bases between. The CDR3 has 14 amino acids. In nucleotides, the CDR3 is TGTGCCAGTAGTATAGATCCAAGGGGGTACGAGCAGTACTTC. It specifies CASSIDPRGYEQYF.

V gene TRBV7-8 combines with J gene TRBJ2-2; a weak D match, TRBD1 (6 bases). This CDR3 has 15 residues. In germline, CDR1 is SGHVS, CDR2 FQNEAQ. Trimming stripped 5 bases from V and 4 bases from J, with 14 bases between. CDR3 sequence (DNA): TGTGCCAGCAGCGCCACCGGGACAACCACCGGGGAGCTGTTTTTT. Protein: CASSATGTTTGELFF.

The rearrangement uses TRBV28 and TRBJ1-2, with 10 nucleotides matching TRBD1. Germline V gene data show CDR1 as MDHEN and CDR2 as SYDVKM. This CDR3 is built from 12 residues. V lost 8 bases, J lost 6 bases, and 3 bases stayed unmatched. Written as DNA, the CDR3 is TGTGCCAGCGCCGGGACAGGGGATGGCTACACCTTC. Protein product: CASAGTGDGYTF.

The V gene is TRBV18, the J gene TRBJ2-7, with 9 nucleotides matching TRBD1. The CDR3 covers 18 residues. J gave up 4 bases and V 1 base, and 14 bases lay outside the gene matches. The germline gives CDR1 KGHSH, CDR2 LQKENI. As DNA, the CDR3 is TGTGCCAGCTCACCACAGCGGTATGCGGACAGGGGCTTGTACGAGCAGTACTTC. This gives the protein CASSPQRYADRGLYEQYF.

V usage is TRBV7-9 and J usage is TRBJ1-2; a possible D gene is TRBD1 (5 bases). CDR1 SEHNR and CDR2 FQNEAQ come from the germline V gene (reference sequence). The CDR3 length is 15 residues. Trimming left V 1 base short and J 4 bases short, with 13 bases between. DNA for the CDR3: TGTGCCAGCAGCTTAGGAGGGGAGGCGGGCTATGGCTACACCTTC. Translating gives CASSLGGEAGYGYTF.

The V call is TRBV7-2, the J call TRBJ2-7; D unresolved. V lost 2 bases, J lost 3 bases, and 11 bases lay in between. Per the germline V gene, CDR1 is SGHTA and CDR2 is FQGNSA. The CDR3 totals 14 residues. Here the CDR3 reads CASSLRQDRYEQYF. CDR3 bases: TGTGCCAGCAGCTTAAGGCAGGACCGCTACGAGCAGTACTTC. Together with reference TRBV7-2 and TRBJ2-7, the CDR3 gives the full variable domain: GAGVSQSPSNKVTEKGKDVELRCDPISGHTALYWYRQSLGQGLEFLIYFQGNSAPDKSGLPSDRFSAERTGGSVSTLTIQRTQQEDSAVYLCASSLRQDRYEQYFGPGTRLTVT.

V usage is TRBV27 and J usage is TRBJ2-1; a weak D match, TRBD1 (5 bases). CDR3 length: 14 amino acids. Trimming left V 6 bases short and J 9 bases short, with 18 bases between. Germline CDR1 is MNHEY and CDR2 is SMNVEV (reference sequence). The CDR3 region is CASRNFVQGSEQFF. In DNA form, the CDR3 reads TGTGCCAGCAGAAACTTCGTGCAGGGATCTGAGCAGTTCTTC.

The chain links TRBV9 to TRBJ2-3; a weak D match, TRBD1 (6 bases). Germline CDR1 and CDR2: SGDLS and YYNGEE. The CDR3 spans 15 residues. V gave up 0 bases and J gave up 2 bases, with 10 bases separating them. CDR3 region: CASSVGGQSTDTQYF. For the CDR3, the DNA is TGTGCCAGCAGCGTAGGAGGACAGTCCACAGATACGCAGTATTTT.

This chain joins TRBV27 and TRBJ2-6; D is possibly TRBD2 (6 bases). Trimming left V 3 bases short and J 4 bases short, with 16 bases between. Germline lookup yields CDR1 MNHEY and CDR2 SMNVEV (reference sequence). This CDR3 spans 17 amino acids. CDR3 sequence reads: CASSLRAGDLGANVLTF. The DNA of the CDR3 is TGTGCCAGCAGTTTGAGGGCCGGGGACTTGGGGGCCAACGTCCTGACTTTC.

In this sample, this clone turned up once. This chain uses TRBV5-4 with TRBJ1-2, with TRBD1 as a possible D gene (5 bases). V was pared by 4 bases and J by 4 bases, with 8 bases between. The length of the CDR3 is 12 residues. The germline CDR1 and CDR2 sequences are SGHNT and YYREEE (reference sequence). CDR3 bases: TGTGCCAGCAGCGGGGGGTCCTATGGCTACACCTTC. It is translated as CASSGGSYGYTF.

The J gene is TRBJ2-5, the V gene TRBV7-3; D gene ambiguous. CDR1 and CDR2 (germline): SGHTA, FQGTGA. CDR3 length: 12 residues. V was cut by 2 bases and J by 5 bases, with 6 bases left in between. The CDR3 sequence: CASSLDGETQYF. The CDR3 DNA reads as TGTGCCAGCAGCTTAGATGGGGAGACCCAGTACTTC.

The chain links TRBV30 to TRBJ1-5; a possible D gene is TRBD1 (6 bases). The CDR3 has 14 residues. V shed 0 bases and J shed 7 bases, with 13 bases lying between them. From germline, CDR1 is GTSNPN and CDR2 SVGIG (reference sequence). DNA for the CDR3: TGTGCCTGGAGTGTACAACAGGGTATCCAGCCCCAGCATTTT. Translation: CAWSVQQGIQPQHF.

This CDR3 reads CASSPSRETQYF. In DNA, the CDR3 is TGTGCCAGCTCTCCTTCTAGGGAGACCCAGTACTTC. The V call is TRBV18, the J call TRBJ2-5; D unresolved. Germline values: CDR1 KGHSH, CDR2 LQKENI. This CDR3 is 12 amino acids long. Trimming removed 6 bases at V and 5 bases at J, with 10 bases between.

The chain joins TRBV6-1 to TRBJ1-2; tentative D call: TRBD1 (5 bases). Trimming removed 2 bases at V and 3 bases at J, with 10 bases between. The germline gives CDR1 MNHNS, CDR2 SASEGT. This CDR3 has 14 residues. CDR3: CASSEPGADYGYTF. The CDR3 DNA is TGTGCCAGCAGTGAACCCGGGGCCGACTATGGCTACACCTTC.

This rearrangement joins TRBV6-6 to TRBJ1-5; maybe TRBD1 (5 bases). Germline V lookup: CDR1 MNHNY, CDR2 SVGAGI (reference sequence). This CDR3 region has 15 residues. Trimming shortened V by 6 bases and J by 1 base, and 13 bases separated the two germline ends. The CDR3 DNA sequence: TGTGCCAGCAGACGGGACCTAGGGAGCAATCAGCCCCAGCATTTT. This sequence encodes CASRRDLGSNQPQHF.

The DNA of the CDR3 is TGTGCCAGCCAGGGCCCTCAAGTTCAGAACACTGAAGCTTTCTTT. Its translation is CASQGPQVQNTEAFF. The chain has TRBV18 and TRBJ1-1, with D perhaps TRBD1 (5 bases). Trimming left V 8 bases short and J 1 base short, with 17 bases between. Germline lookup yields CDR1 KGHSH and CDR2 LQKENI. The CDR3 is made up of 15 amino acids.

The table lists this clone with a few counts. The chain links TRBV7-3 to TRBJ2-5, with D unresolved. This CDR3 is built from 13 residues. V lost 0 bases and J lost 3, with 5 bases in between. CDR1 is SGHTA and CDR2 is FQGTGA in the germline V gene. The CDR3 nucleotides read TGTGCCAGCAGCTTAACGGTCGAAGAGACCCAGTACTTC. Encoded protein: CASSLTVEETQYF. The full variable domain, rest sourced from reference TRBV7-3 and TRBJ2-5, is GAGVSQTPSNKVTEKGKYVELRCDPISGHTALYWYRQSLGQGPEFLIYFQGTGAADDSGLPNDRFFAVRPEGSVSTLKIQRTERGDSAVYLCASSLTVEETQYFGPGTRLLVL.

A few counts support this clone. V is TRBV27 and J is TRBJ2-3; 14 nucleotides align to TRBD2. This CDR3 is 16 amino acids long. Germline V CDR1 and CDR2: MNHEY, SMNVEV (reference sequence). The junction had 6 bases not matched to a gene; V was cut back by 4 bases and J by 6 bases. CDR3: CASSSGLAGVGDTQYF. CDR3 nucleotide sequence: TGTGCCAGCAGTTCGGGACTAGCGGGAGTCGGGGATACGCAGTATTTT.

The sample holds one count of this clone. V and J are TRBV11-3 and TRBJ2-2, with 7 bases matching TRBD2. Losses at the gene ends were 5 bases for V and 4 bases for J; bases not matched to a gene: 10. The CDR3 length is 16 residues. Germline CDR1 is SGHNT and CDR2 is YENEEA. For the CDR3, the DNA is TGTGCCAGCAGCCCTGGCGGGGGAAGGGCCACCGGGGAGCTGTTTTTT. As protein: CASSPGGGRATGELFF.

This clone appeared a single time. The rearrangement links TRBV5-4 to TRBJ1-2, with D perhaps matching TRBD1 (5 bases). The CDR3 runs 16 residues. Germline CDR1 is SGHNT and CDR2 is YYREEE (reference sequence). Trimming left V 1 base short and J 1 base short, with 14 bases between. DNA for the CDR3: TGTGCCAGCAGCTTGCGCCGACAGAGAAGTAACTATGGCTACACCTTC. Residues: CASSLRRQRSNYGYTF.